The entry below describes one T cell receptor beta chain. The target antigen is unknown. The sample originates from a study of T-cell memory formation after mild COVID-19. Whole-study findings and limits: CD4/CD8 balance held among clones contracting day 15 to 85, and later expanders leaned CD4+.

Germline loops: CDR1 SQVTM, CDR2 ANQGSEA. The CDR3 is 16 amino acids. V was pared by 4 bases and J by 2 bases, with 12 bases of the junction left unmatched. TCRdb processed the 5' RACE reads anew with MiXCR; each CDR3 protein has one entry. There are under 550,000 distinct CDR3 sequences in the sample; 18% occur only once, and roughly an eighth lies in the top ten. The chain recombines TRBV29-1 with TRBJ2-3; 7 nucleotides align to TRBD1. Specimen: PBMCs or a T cell subset sorted from them (not recorded which). The clonotype comes from an adult woman who had mild COVID-19 (a few samples of this study predate the infection). Cell type and time point are not known. CDR3 sequence: CSVGPRTGRTTDTQYF. CDR3 sequence (DNA): TGCAGCGTTGGGCCCCGGACAGGACGAACCACAGATACGCAGTATTTT.